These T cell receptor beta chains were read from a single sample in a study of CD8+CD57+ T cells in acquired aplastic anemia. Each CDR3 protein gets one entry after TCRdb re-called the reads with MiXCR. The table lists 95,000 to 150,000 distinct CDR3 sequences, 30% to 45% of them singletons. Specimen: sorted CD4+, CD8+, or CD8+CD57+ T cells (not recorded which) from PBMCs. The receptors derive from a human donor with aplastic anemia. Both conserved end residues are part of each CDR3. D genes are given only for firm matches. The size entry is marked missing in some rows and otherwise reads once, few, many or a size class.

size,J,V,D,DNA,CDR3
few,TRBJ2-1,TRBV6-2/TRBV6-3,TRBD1,TGTGCCAGCAGTTCCAGGACAGGGGTGAGCTCCTACAATGAGCAGTTCTTC,CASSSRTGVSSYNEQFF
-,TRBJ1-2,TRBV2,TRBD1,TGTGCCATCCGAAAAGCCAGGGGGCGATCTAACTATGGCCACACCTTC,CAIRKARGRSNYGHTF
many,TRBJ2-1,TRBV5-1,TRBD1,TGCGCCAGCTCGGGACAGGGGATGGATGAGCAGTTCTTC,CASSGQGMDEQFF
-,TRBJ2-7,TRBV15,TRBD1,TGTGCCACCAGCGCCCCTCGTTCACGGACAGGGCGCTACGAGCAGTACTTC,CATSAPRSRTGRYEQYF
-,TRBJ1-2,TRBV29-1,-,TGCAGCATATGGACCGGGACTGAGTATGGCTACACCTTC,CSIWTGTEYGYTF
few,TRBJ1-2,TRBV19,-,TGTGCCAGTAAAATGGGGCAGTTCTATGGCTACACCTTC,CASKMGQFYGYTF
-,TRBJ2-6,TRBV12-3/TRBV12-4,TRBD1,TGTGCCAGTTACAGGGGTGGCGGGGCCAACGTCCTGACTTTC,CASYRGGGANVLTF
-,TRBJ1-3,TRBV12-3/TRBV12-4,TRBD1,TGTGCCAGCAGTTCGAGCCACAGGGGACTGACGGGTTTATCTGGAAACACCATATATTTT,CASSSSHRGLTGLSGNTIYF
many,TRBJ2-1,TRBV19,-,TGTGCCAGTAGTATCGGGGGAGGTGAGCAGTTCTTC,CASSIGGGEQFF
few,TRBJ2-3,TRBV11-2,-,TGTGCCAGCAGCTTAAGAGGGATCTACACAGATACGCAGTATTTT,CASSLRGIYTDTQYF
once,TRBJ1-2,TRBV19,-,TGTGCCAGTACTCGCGCCCTGGGAGGCTACACCTTC,CASTRALGGYTF
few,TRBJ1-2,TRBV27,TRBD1,TGTGCCAGCAGTTTAAAGGGACAGGCCTATGGCTACACCTTC,CASSLKGQAYGYTF
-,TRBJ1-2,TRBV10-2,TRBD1,TGCGCCAGCAGTCGCGGACAGGGGAACTATGGCTACACCTTC,CASSRGQGNYGYTF
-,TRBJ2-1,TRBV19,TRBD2,TGTGCCAGTATGGAGCGGGGGAGATACAATGAGCAGTTCTTC,CASMERGRYNEQFF
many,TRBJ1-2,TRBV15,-,TGTGCCACCAGCAGAGATTTGAAGGGTTATGGCTACACCTTC,CATSRDLKGYGYTF
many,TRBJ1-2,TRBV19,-,TGTGCCAGTAGTACCAAACCGGGACGGAACTATGGCTACACCTTC,CASSTKPGRNYGYTF
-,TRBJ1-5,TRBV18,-,TGTGCCAGCTCAGGAGTTATCAATCAGCCCCAGCATTTT,CASSGVINQPQHF
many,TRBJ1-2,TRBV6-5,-,TGTGCCAGCAGTTGGGCAGGGTATGGCTACACCTTC,CASSWAGYGYTF
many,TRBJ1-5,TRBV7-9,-,TGTGCCAGCAGCCTAGACCATCAGCCCCAGCATTTT,CASSLDHQPQHF
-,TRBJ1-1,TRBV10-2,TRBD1,TGCGCCAGCAGTGAGCCGGGACAGGCCACTGAAGCTTTCTTT,CASSEPGQATEAFF
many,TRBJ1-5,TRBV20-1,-,TGCAGTGCCTGGACACCAAATCAGCCCCAGCATTTT,CSAWTPNQPQHF
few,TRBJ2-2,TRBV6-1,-,TGTGCCAGCCGGGGGTCTTTAATCGCCGGGGAGCTGTTTTTT,CASRGSLIAGELFF
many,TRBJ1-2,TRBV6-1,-,TGTGCCAGCAGTGAATTATCAGACTATGGCTACACCTTC,CASSELSDYGYTF
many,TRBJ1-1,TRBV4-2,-,TGTGCCAGCAGCCATGACCCCGCCGGTGAAGCTTTCTTT,CASSHDPAGEAFF
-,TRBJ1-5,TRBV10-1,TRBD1,TGCGCCAGCAGAGGCAGGGGGAGCAATCAGCCCCAGCATTTT,CASRGRGSNQPQHF
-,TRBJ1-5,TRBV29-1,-,TGCAGCGTTGGAGGGGTCAATCAGCCCCAGCATTTT,CSVGGVNQPQHF
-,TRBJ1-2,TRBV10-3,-,TGTGCCATCAGTGTATCGGACAGCCCTAACTATGGCTACACCTTC,CAISVSDSPNYGYTF
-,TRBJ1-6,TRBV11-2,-,TGTGCCAGCAGCCTGGGCGGGAATTCCTATAATTCACCCCTCCACTTT,CASSLGGNSYNSPLHF
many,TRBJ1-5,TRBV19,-,TGTGCCAGTACTGACCCAGGGGCAGGGGCTAATCAGCCCCAGCATTTT,CASTDPGAGANQPQHF
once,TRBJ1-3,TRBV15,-,TGTGCCACCAGCAGAGGAGCAGGCATTTCTGGAAACACCATATATTTT,CATSRGAGISGNTIYF
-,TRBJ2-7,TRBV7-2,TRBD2,TGTGCCAGCAGCCGGACTAGCGGGGGGCACGAGCAGTACTTC,CASSRTSGGHEQYF
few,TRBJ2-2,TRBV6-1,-,TGTGCCAGCAGGCCAGGGGCTACAGACGGGGAGCTGTTTTTT,CASRPGATDGELFF
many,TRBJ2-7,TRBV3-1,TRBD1,TGTGCCAGCAGCCCGACAGGGTTGTACGAGCAGTACTTC,CASSPTGLYEQYF
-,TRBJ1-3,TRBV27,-,TGTGCCAGCAGGCCAGGAAGGGGAAACACCATATATTTT,CASRPGRGNTIYF
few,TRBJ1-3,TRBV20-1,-,TGCAGTGCTAGTATTGGAAACACCATATATTTT,CSASIGNTIYF
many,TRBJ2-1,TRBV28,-,TGTGCCAGCAGTGCCGACTACTTGGAGCAGTTCTTC,CASSADYLEQFF
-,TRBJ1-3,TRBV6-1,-,TGTGCCAGCAGCCTCGGACGGCCGAACTCTGGAAACACCATATATTTT,CASSLGRPNSGNTIYF
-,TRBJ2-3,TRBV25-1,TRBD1,TGTGCCAGCAGCACTCGGGACAGGGTTAGCACAGATACGCCGTATTTT,CASSTRDRVSTDTPYF
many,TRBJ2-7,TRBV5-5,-,TGTGCCAGCAGCCCAGTGGACAGAAGCTACGAGCAGTACTTC,CASSPVDRSYEQYF
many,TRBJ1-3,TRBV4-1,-,TGCGCCAGCAGCCAAGCGGATCGGGCCAGAGATTCCCCTGGAAACACCATATATTTT,CASSQADRARDSPGNTIYF
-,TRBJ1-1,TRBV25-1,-,TGTGCCAGCAGAGAACAGGGAGGAAACACTGAAGCTTTCTTT,CASREQGGNTEAFF
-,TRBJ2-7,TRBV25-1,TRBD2,TGTGCCAGCAGCGTAGCACCCCCCGCGGGGGCCTACGAGCAGTACTTC,CASSVAPPAGAYEQYF
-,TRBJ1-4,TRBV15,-,TGTGCCACCTCGGGGGGAACTAATGAAAAACTGTTTTTT,CATSGGTNEKLFF
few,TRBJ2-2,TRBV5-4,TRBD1,TGTGCCAGCAGCTTGTTTGTTCCAGGGGGCACCGGGGAGCTGTTTTTT,CASSLFVPGGTGELFF
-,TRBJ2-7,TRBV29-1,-,TGCAGCGTTGGGCCGGGGGGCCACGAGCAGTACTTC,CSVGPGGHEQYF
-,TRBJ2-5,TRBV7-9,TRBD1,TGTGCCAGCAGCTTAAGGACAGGGGGCAGCGGGACCCAGTACTTC,CASSLRTGGSGTQYF
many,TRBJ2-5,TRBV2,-,TGTGCCAGCAGTGAAAGTCAAGAGACCCAGTACTTC,CASSESQETQYF
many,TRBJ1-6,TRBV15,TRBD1,TGTGCCACCAGCAGAATCAGATTGGACAGGGCTGTCAATTCACCCCTCCACTTT,CATSRIRLDRAVNSPLHF
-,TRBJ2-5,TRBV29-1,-,TGCAGCGTTCGCAGACTTGGTCAAGAGACCCAGTACTTC,CSVRRLGQETQYF
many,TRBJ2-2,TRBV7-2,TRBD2,TGTGCCAGCAGCCCCGGACTAGCGGGGACCACCGGGGAGCTGTTTTTT,CASSPGLAGTTGELFF
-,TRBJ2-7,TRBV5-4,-,TGTGCCAGCAGCTTCCGACCACGCACCTACGAGCAGTACTTC,CASSFRPRTYEQYF
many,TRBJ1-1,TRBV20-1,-,TGCAGCACTACAGAGGGAACTGAAGCTTTCTTT,CSTTEGTEAFF
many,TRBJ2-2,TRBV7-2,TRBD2,TGTGCCAGCAGCCTCGAGGCGGGGGACACCGGGGAGCTGTTTTTT,CASSLEAGDTGELFF
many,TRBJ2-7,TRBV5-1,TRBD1,TGCGCCAGCAGCTTGGGTTGGACAGGGAAAGTCTACGAGCAGTACTTC,CASSLGWTGKVYEQYF
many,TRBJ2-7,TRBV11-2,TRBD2,TGTGCCAGCAGTCCTAGCGGGGGTAGCTCCTACGAGCAGTACTTC,CASSPSGGSSYEQYF